The 23 T cell receptor beta chains below come from one sample, sequenced in a study of blood T cell repertoires in COVID-19. Profiled with immunoSEQ multiplex PCR; TCRdb holds only in-frame clones, not every one. The sample comprises 250,000 to 300,000 clones, 85% to 90% of which are singletons, and 10% to 15% rests with the top ten. Sequencing input: peripheral blood. These receptors all come from a woman aged 25 to 39 with COVID-19, enrolled during active disease.

The chain couples TRBV2 to TRBJ2-7, with D perhaps matching TRBD2 (6 bases). Trimming cost V 6 bases and J 0 bases, with 9 bases left between them. CDR1 SNHLY and CDR2 FYNNEI come from the germline V gene. The CDR3 has 13 amino acids. CDR3 residues: CASSRDFSYEQYF. DNA for the CDR3: TGTGCCAGCAGCCGGGACTTCTCCTACGAGCAGTACTTC.

This clone turned up a few times. The chain couples TRBV4-2 to TRBJ2-7, with 11 positions matching TRBD1. The CDR3 has 22 amino acids. Germline trimming cut 4 bases from V and 3 bases from J; bases unmatched to any gene: 26. Per the germline V gene, CDR1 is LGHNA and CDR2 is YNFKEQ. The CDR3 loop is CASSPKMAKDRGLSEPRYEQYF. As DNA, the CDR3 is TGTGCCAGCAGCCCTAAGATGGCGAAGGACAGGGGGCTGTCGGAGCCGCGCTACGAGCAGTACTTC.

The genes are TRBV19 and TRBJ2-5; 11 bases are shared with TRBD1. There are 15 residues in the CDR3. The germline V gene has CDR1 LNHDA and CDR2 SQIVND (reference sequence). V dropped 5 bases and J dropped 5; count of bases not matched to a gene: 7. CDR3 bases: TGTGCCAGTAGTCCCTGGACAGGGGGCAAGGAGACCCAGTACTTC. This translates into CASSPWTGGKETQYF.

The V and J genes are TRBV27 and TRBJ2-1, with D maybe TRBD1 (6 bases). V lost 5 bases, J lost 4 bases, and 12 bases lay in between. The CDR3 consists of 14 residues. The germline V gene has CDR1 MNHEY and CDR2 SMNVEV (reference sequence). Written as DNA, the CDR3 is TGTGCCAGCAGTCTGGACAGTGTTTACAATGAGCAGTTCTTC. Its translation: CASSLDSVYNEQFF.

This rearrangement joins TRBV3-1 (or the pseudogene TRBV3-2) to TRBJ1-4; possibly TRBD1 for D (6 bases). V was cut by 6 bases and J by 4 bases, with 12 bases left in between. CDR1 and CDR2 (germline): LGHDT, YNNKEL (reference sequence). This CDR3 spans 14 amino acids. The CDR3 sequence: CASRKGTLNEKLFF. Written as DNA, the CDR3 is TGTGCCAGCAGGAAAGGGACACTTAATGAAAAACTGTTTTTT.

This clone occurred once. The chain employs TRBV7-9 and TRBJ1-6; 7 nucleotides match TRBD1. This CDR3 has 14 residues. After removal of 1 base from V and 9 bases from J, the junction contained 3 bases not matched to a gene. CDR1 and CDR2 from the germline V gene are SEHNR and FQNEAQ (reference sequence). CDR3 coding DNA: TGTGCCAGCAGCTTAGGACAGGGTGGTTCACCCCTCCACTTT. It yields the protein CASSLGQGGSPLHF. The whole variable domain, filled in from reference TRBV7-9 and TRBJ1-6, reads DTGVSQNPRHKITKRGQNVTFRCDPISEHNRLYWYRQTLGQGPEFLTYFQNEAQLEKSRLLSDRFSAERPKGSFSTLEIQRTEQGDSAMYLCASSLGQGGSPLHFGNGTRLTVT.

The genes are TRBV5-1 and TRBJ2-1; D is unclear. CDR1 SGHRS and CDR2 YFSETQ come from the germline V gene. V lost 0 bases and J lost 3, with 7 bases in between. This CDR3 region has 14 residues. CDR3 sequence reads: CASSLGQNYNEQFF. CDR3 in DNA: TGCGCCAGCAGCTTGGGACAAAACTACAATGAGCAGTTCTTC.

CDR3 DNA: TGTGCCGTACTAGGGAACACTGAAGCTTTCTTT. Amino acid sequence: CAVLGNTEAFF. The V gene is TRBV7-8, the J gene TRBJ1-1; D call uncertain. The germline CDR1 and CDR2 sequences are SGHVS and FQNEAQ. The CDR3 covers 11 residues. Between the trimmed V and J ends, which lost 11 bases and 1 base, there was a span of 8 bases.

This clone was found once. This chain connects TRBV7-8 to TRBJ2-7; no clear D. CDR1 is SGHVS and CDR2 is FQNEAQ in the germline V gene. Trimming shortened V by 2 bases and J by 2 bases, and 19 bases separated the two germline ends. There are 17 residues in the CDR3. DNA for the CDR3: TGTGCCAGCAGCTTATCGCAGACTGATCGAATTCCCTACGAGCAGTACTTC. Residues: CASSLSQTDRIPYEQYF.

The gene calls are TRBV10-2 and TRBJ2-5; D might be TRBD2 (7 bases). CDR1 is WSHSY, CDR2 SAAADI, per germline. V lost 5 bases to trimming and J lost 2 bases, with 12 bases between them. The CDR3 runs 14 residues. The CDR3 loop reads CASSLGGRQETQYF. CDR3 bases: TGCGCCAGCAGTTTGGGGGGGCGGCAAGAGACCCAGTACTTC.

V is TRBV11-2 and J is TRBJ2-3; 11 positions agree with TRBD2. After removal of 4 bases from V and 0 bases from J, the junction contained 12 bases not matched to a gene. The CDR3 runs 19 residues. The germline CDR1 and CDR2 sequences are SGHAT and FQNNGV. The DNA for the CDR3 is TGTGCCAGCAGCTACCCTCAATCCCGACTAGCGGGGAGCACAGATACGCAGTATTTT. It codes for CASSYPQSRLAGSTDTQYF.

The V call is TRBV5-6, the J call TRBJ2-5, with 8 bases lining up with TRBD2. This CDR3 spans 16 amino acids. Trimming cost V 0 bases and J 4 bases; bases outside gene matches: 8. Germline CDR1 SGHDT, CDR2 YYEEEE. The CDR3 nucleotides are TGTGCCAGCAGCTTGGTGAGCGGGGGTGCATTAGAGACCCAGTACTTC. This sequence encodes CASSLVSGGALETQYF.

The gene calls are TRBV11-2 and TRBJ2-1, with D unclear. In germline, CDR1 is SGHAT, CDR2 FQNNGV. CDR3 length equals 11 residues. V was shortened by 4 bases and J by 7 bases, with 5 bases between the two germline ends. As DNA, the CDR3 is TGTGCCAGCAGCTCCTTGAATGAGCAGTTCTTC. Amino acids: CASSSLNEQFF.

This sequence joins TRBV27 and TRBJ2-7, with TRBD1 matching over 7 bases. Germline V gene lookup returns CDR1 MNHEY and CDR2 SMNVEV (reference sequence). The CDR3 is 16 amino acids. Trimming at V came to 3 bases and at J to 0 bases, leaving 8 bases not matched to a gene. CDR3 sequence reads: CASSFRRDSLSYEQYF. CDR3 sequence (DNA): TGTGCCAGCAGTTTCCGCCGGGACAGCCTCTCCTACGAGCAGTACTTC.

This clone was detected only a few times. The chain combines TRBV11-2 with TRBJ2-7; unclear D gene. CDR1 and CDR2 from the germline V gene are SGHAT and FQNNGV. There are 13 residues in the CDR3. V was pared by 1 base and J by 3 bases, with 7 bases between. CDR3 nucleotide sequence: TGTGCCAGCAGCTTAGGGCCGATCTACGAGCAGTACTTC. Translated, it gives CASSLGPIYEQYF.

The chain employs TRBV7-9 and TRBJ1-2; possible D gene TRBD1, 6 bases. V lost 3 bases and J lost 12, with 14 bases in between. The CDR3 is made up of 12 amino acids. Germline CDR1 and CDR2: SEHNR and FQNEAQ (reference sequence). For the CDR3, the DNA is TGTGCCAGCAGCTTCGAGGTGGGACATGACACCTTC. Protein sequence: CASSFEVGHDTF.

This clone has only one observation. The rearrangement uses TRBV11-2 and TRBJ2-1; D is unclear. The V gene's germline CDR1 is SGHAT and CDR2 FQNNGV. This CDR3 spans 11 amino acids. V was shortened by 5 bases and J by 13 bases, with 12 bases between the two germline ends. The CDR3 nucleotides are TGTGCCAGCAGCGATACAATGATACAGTTCTTC. The encoded protein is CASSDTMIQFF.

This chain joins TRBV5-1 and TRBJ2-2; D is uncertain. V gave up 0 bases and J gave up 0 bases, with 9 bases separating them. From germline, CDR1 is SGHRS and CDR2 YFSETQ. This CDR3 is 16 amino acids long. This chain's CDR3 is CASSLGPLANTGELFF. CDR3 bases: TGCGCCAGCAGCTTGGGGCCTCTCGCGAACACCGGGGAGCTGTTTTTT.

The chain links TRBV4-1 to TRBJ1-5, with a tentative D call TRBD1 (6 bases). The V gene's germline CDR1 is MGHRA and CDR2 YSYEKL. V was cut by 0 bases and J by 3 bases, with 21 bases left in between. CDR3 length: 19 residues. For the CDR3, the DNA is TGCGCCAGCAGCCAAGATTACCAGAACAGGGTGAGGAACAATCAGCCCCAGCATTTT. Translating gives CASSQDYQNRVRNNQPQHF.

The J gene is TRBJ1-1, the V gene TRBV2; 7 bases are a match to TRBD1. The trim removed 5 bases at V and 1 base at J, leaving 10 bases unmatched. This CDR3 has 16 amino acids. Germline V lookup: CDR1 SNHLY, CDR2 FYNNEI. CDR3 nucleotides: TGTGCCAGCAGTAGGGACAGCTCTTTGGCGAACACTGAAGCTTTCTTT. Translating gives CASSRDSSLANTEAFF.

This chain uses TRBV27 with TRBJ1-5; TRBD1 aligns across 7 bases. The length of the CDR3 is 13 residues. Looked up from germline, CDR1 is MNHEY and CDR2 is SMNVEV (reference sequence). Trimming cost V 8 bases and J 6 bases; bases outside gene matches: 7. The CDR3 DNA reads as TGTGCCAGCGGGGACAGCATATTTCAGCCCCAGCATTTT. Its translation: CASGDSIFQPQHF.

CDR3: CASSDQGIKTDTQYF. CDR3 nucleotides: TGCGCCAGCAGTGACCAGGGAATAAAAACAGATACGCAGTATTTT. This chain connects TRBV10-1 to TRBJ2-3; tentative D call: TRBD1 (5 bases). Germline values: CDR1 WNHNN, CDR2 SYGVQD (reference sequence). This CDR3 is built from 15 residues. V was clipped by 3 bases and J by 3 bases, with 13 bases between them.

The chain couples TRBV5-6 to TRBJ1-6, with TRBD1 matching 12 bases. Germline V CDR1 and CDR2: SGHDT, YYEEEE. CDR3 length equals 16 residues. V lost 5 bases to trimming and J lost 7 bases; unmatched junction nucleotides: 7. CDR3 sequence reads: CASRQGQGAENSPLHF. CDR3 DNA: TGTGCCAGCAGACAGGGACAGGGGGCAGAAAATTCACCCCTCCACTTT.